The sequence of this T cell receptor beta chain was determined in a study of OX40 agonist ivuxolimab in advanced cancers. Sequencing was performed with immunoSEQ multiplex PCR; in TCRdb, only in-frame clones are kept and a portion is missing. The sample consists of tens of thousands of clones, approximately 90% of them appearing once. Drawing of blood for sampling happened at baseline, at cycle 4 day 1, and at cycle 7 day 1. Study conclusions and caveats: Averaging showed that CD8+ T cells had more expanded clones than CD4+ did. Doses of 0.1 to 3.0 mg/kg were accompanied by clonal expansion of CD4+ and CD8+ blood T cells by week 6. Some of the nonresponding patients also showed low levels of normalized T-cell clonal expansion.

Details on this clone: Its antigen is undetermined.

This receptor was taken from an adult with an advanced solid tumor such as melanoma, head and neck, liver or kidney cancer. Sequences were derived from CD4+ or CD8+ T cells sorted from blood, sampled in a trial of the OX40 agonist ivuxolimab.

Here the CDR3 reads CASTPSRGVGEAFF. The CDR3 bases are TGTGCCAGTACCCCTTCAAGGGGGGTCGGTGAAGCTTTCTTT. The chain employs TRBV19 and TRBJ1-1; possibly TRBD1 for D (6 bases). Trimming pared 7 bases from V and 7 bases from J, leaving 19 bases between. CDR3 length: 14 amino acids. Germline V gene sequence: CDR1 LNHDA, CDR2 SQIVND (reference sequence).